This TCR beta chain was captured in a study of T cell repertoires in cytomegalovirus infection. The V and J ends lost 4 bases and 6 bases, in that order; junction bases with no gene match: 6. The CDR3 runs to 15 residues. The germline CDR1 and CDR2 sequences are LNHDA and SQIVND (reference sequence). TCRdb analysed the reads with MiXCR anew, one entry per CDR3 protein. Found here are about 450,000 distinct CDR3 sequences, roughly 30% of them singletons; the top ten hold approximately 13%. This clonotype originated in a human donor in good health (CMV status not recorded). Some clones in this sample may be carry-over from other donors' samples. J is TRBJ2-2 and V is TRBV19; 9 bases line up with TRBD1. Sequenced: PBMCs. As DNA, the CDR3 is TGTGCCAGTAGTAAACAGGGGGCCGGAGCCGGGGAGCTGTTTTTT. Translated: CASSKQGAGAGELFF.